This TCR beta chain is drawn from a study of identifying expanded T cells in peripheral blood. Points from the study as a whole: Across healthy donors, higher total template counts meant significantly greater approximately 2-week count variance.

Only in-frame clones appear in the TCRdb table, and some are missing; sequencing was by immunoSEQ multiplex PCR. The repertoire consists of around 120,000 clones, with approximately 90% occurring once and the leading ten covering around 15%. This CDR3 is built from 14 residues. CDR1 is SGDLS, CDR2 YYNGEE, per germline. Trimming removed 3 bases from V and 5 bases from J, with 13 bases in between. Collection occurred without any documented infections or immune events in donors. In regard to this clone: The antigen remains undetermined.

The material sequenced was blood. The source of this sequence is a person aged 18 to 70 in good health. The V gene is TRBV9, the J gene TRBJ2-3; D not certain. The CDR3 reads CASSALLGLDTQYF. In DNA, the CDR3 is TGTGCCAGCAGCGCACTCCTAGGATTAGATACGCAGTATTTT. The complete variable domain, with remaining parts taken from reference TRBV9 and TRBJ2-3, reads DSGVTQTPKHLITATGQRVTLRCSPRSGDLSVYWYQQSLDQGLQFLIQYYNGEERAKGNILERFSAQQFPDLHSELNLSSLELGDSALYFCASSALLGLDTQYFGPGTRLTVL.